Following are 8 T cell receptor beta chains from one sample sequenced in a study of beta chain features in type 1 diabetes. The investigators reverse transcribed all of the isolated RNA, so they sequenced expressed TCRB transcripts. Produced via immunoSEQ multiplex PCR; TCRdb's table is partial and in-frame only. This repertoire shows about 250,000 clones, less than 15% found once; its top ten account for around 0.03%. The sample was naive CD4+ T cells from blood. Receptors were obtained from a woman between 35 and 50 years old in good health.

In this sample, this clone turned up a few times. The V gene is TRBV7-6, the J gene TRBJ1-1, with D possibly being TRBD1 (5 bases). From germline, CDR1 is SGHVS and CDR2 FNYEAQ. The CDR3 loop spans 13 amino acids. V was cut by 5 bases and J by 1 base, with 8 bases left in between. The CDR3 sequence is CASSLQENTEAFF. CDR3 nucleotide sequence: TGTGCCAGCAGCCTACAGGAGAACACTGAAGCTTTCTTT.

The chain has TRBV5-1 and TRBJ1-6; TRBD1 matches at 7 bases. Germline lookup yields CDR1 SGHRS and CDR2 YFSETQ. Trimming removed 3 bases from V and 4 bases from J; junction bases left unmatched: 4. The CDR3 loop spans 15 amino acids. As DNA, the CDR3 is TGCGCCAGCAGCTCACAGGGGAATTATAATTCACCCCTCCACTTT. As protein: CASSSQGNYNSPLHF.

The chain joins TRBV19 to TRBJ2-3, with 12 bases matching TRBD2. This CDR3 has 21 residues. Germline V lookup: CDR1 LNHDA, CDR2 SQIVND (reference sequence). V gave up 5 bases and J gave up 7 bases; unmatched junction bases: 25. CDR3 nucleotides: TGTGCCAGTAGTGGGTACACAGGGAATACTAGCGGGGGGCCCCTACTGAATACGCAGTATTTT. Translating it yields CASSGYTGNTSGGPLLNTQYF.

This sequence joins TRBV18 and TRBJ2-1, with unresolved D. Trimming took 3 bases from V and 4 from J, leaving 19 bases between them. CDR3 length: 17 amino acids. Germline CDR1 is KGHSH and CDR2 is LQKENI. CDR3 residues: CASSPLSLGFHYNEQFF. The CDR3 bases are TGTGCCAGCTCACCCCTCTCCTTGGGCTTCCATTACAATGAGCAGTTCTTC.

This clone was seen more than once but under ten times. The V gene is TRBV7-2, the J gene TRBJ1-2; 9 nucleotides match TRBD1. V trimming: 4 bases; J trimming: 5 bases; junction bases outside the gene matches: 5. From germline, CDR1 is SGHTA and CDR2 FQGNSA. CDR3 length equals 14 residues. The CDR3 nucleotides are TGTGCCAGCAGCTCCGGACAGGGGACGTATGGCTACACCTTC. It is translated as CASSSGQGTYGYTF.

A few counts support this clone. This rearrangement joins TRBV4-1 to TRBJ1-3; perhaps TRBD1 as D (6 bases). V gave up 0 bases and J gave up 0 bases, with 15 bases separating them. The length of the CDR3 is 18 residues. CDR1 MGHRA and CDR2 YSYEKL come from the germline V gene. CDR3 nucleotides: TGCGCCAGCAGCCAAGATCTGGACAGAGCCTTCTCTGGAAACACCATATATTTT. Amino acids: CASSQDLDRAFSGNTIYF.

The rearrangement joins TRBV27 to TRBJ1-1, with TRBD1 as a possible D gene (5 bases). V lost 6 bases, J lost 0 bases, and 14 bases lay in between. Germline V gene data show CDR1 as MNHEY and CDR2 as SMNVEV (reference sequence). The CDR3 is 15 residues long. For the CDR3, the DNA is TGTGCCAGCAGCCCACGGGGACTCTTGAACACTGAAGCTTTCTTT. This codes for CASSPRGLLNTEAFF.

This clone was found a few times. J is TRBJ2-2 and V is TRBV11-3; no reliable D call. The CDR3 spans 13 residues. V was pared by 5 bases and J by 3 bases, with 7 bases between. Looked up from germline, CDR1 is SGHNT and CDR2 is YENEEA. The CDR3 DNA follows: TGTGCCAGCAGCCAAAGAGACACCGGGGAGCTGTTTTTT. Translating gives CASSQRDTGELFF. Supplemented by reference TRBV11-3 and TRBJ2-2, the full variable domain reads EAGVVQSPRYKIIEKKQPVAFWCNPISGHNTLYWYLQNLGQGPELLIRYENEEAVDDSQLPKDRFSAERLKGVDSTLKIQPAELGDSAVYLCASSQRDTGELFFGEGSRLTVL.